Each of the 7 T cell receptor beta chains below was sequenced from the same sample in a study of shared clonotypes between healthy human individuals (dated by TCRdb to the early 2020s). Libraries were made using the immunoSEQ multiplex PCR assay. The table comes from immuneACCESS by way of TCRdb, which keeps in-frame sequences with V and J called. Part of the clones is missing from these tables; in studies checked, under half for an unresolved V gene and the rest for unknown reasons. In all, the sample holds 740,000 or so clones, and 73% of those were seen once. Jointly, the top ten make up 1.5% to 2% of the sample. Material: memory CD4+ T cells sorted from blood. This specimen's cell subset or site label, per the study, means: CD45RA-negative fraction. These receptor sequences come from a woman in her 30s in good health.

The chain combines TRBV11-2 with TRBJ2-7; D tentatively fits TRBD1 or TRBD2 (5 bases each). The germline V and J ends were trimmed by 0 bases and 6 bases, with 15 bases remaining between them. Germline V CDR1 and CDR2: SGHAT, FQNNGV. The CDR3 totals 15 residues. The CDR3: CASSLDPRGAPEQYF. Here the CDR3 DNA reads TGTGCCAGCAGCTTAGACCCCCGAGGGGCGCCCGAGCAGTACTTC.

The V and J genes are TRBV27 and TRBJ2-5; the match to TRBD2 covers 8 bases. The DNA end is more similar to TRBJ2-7, so the J call may be wrong. This CDR3 contains 16 residues. Germline V lookup: CDR1 MNHEY, CDR2 SMNVEV (reference sequence). The CDR3 bases are TGTGCCAGCAGTCCGGTCGCGGGAGGCTACTCCTACGAGCAGTACTTC. Protein product: CASSPVAGGYSYEQYF.

CDR3 in amino acids: CASSTSVAENTEAFF. CDR3 coding DNA: TGTGCCAGCAGCACCTCCGTGGCGGAGAACACTGAAGCTTTCTTT. The chain carries TRBV5-4 and TRBJ1-1; D is unresolved. Trimming stripped 4 bases from V and 1 base from J, with 14 bases between. The CDR3 loop spans 15 amino acids. CDR1 SGHNT and CDR2 YYREEE come from the germline V gene (reference sequence).

V usage is TRBV6-4 and J usage is TRBJ2-5; TRBD2 is a possible D gene (6 bases). CDR3 length equals 14 residues. Germline V lookup: CDR1 MRHNA, CDR2 SNTAGT. The V end was cut by 5 bases, the J end by 5 bases, with 15 bases between. CDR3 sequence (DNA): TGTGCCAGCAGTCCTACGGCAGGGAGGGAGACCCAGTACTTC. Residues: CASSPTAGRETQYF.

This clone was seen once. The chain links TRBV30 to TRBJ2-7, with 9 bases that match TRBD1. Per the germline V gene, CDR1 is GTSNPN and CDR2 is SVGIG (reference sequence). The length of the CDR3 is 14 residues. Trimming removed 4 bases from V and 6 bases from J; junction bases left unmatched: 10. CDR3 coding DNA: TGTGCCTGGAACATACAGGGGGCCTGGTTCGAGCAGTACTTC. Translated: CAWNIQGAWFEQYF.

The gene calls are TRBV5-1 and TRBJ2-6; D perhaps matches TRBD1 (6 bases). Germline V gives CDR1 SGHRS, CDR2 YFSETQ. V lost 0 bases and J 4 bases, leaving 14 bases between the germline ends. The CDR3 is made up of 17 amino acids. Here the CDR3 DNA reads TGCGCCAGCAGCTTGGACAGAGCAGGGGCGGGGGCCAACGTCCTGACTTTC. Translating gives CASSLDRAGAGANVLTF. The complete variable domain, with remaining parts taken from reference TRBV5-1 and TRBJ2-6, reads KAGVTQTPRYLIKTRGQQVTLSCSPISGHRSVSWYQQTPGQGLQFLFEYFSETQRNKGNFPGRFSGRQFSNSRSEMNVSTLELGDSALYLCASSLDRAGAGANVLTFGAGSRLTVL.

Only one count was recorded for this clone. The V gene is TRBV4-1, the J gene TRBJ2-1; 8 nucleotides match TRBD2. The germline V gene encodes CDR1 MGHRA and CDR2 YSYEKL. V was clipped by 10 bases and J by 9 bases; unmatched bases: 14. The CDR3 length is 14 residues. CDR3 protein: CAISRSGLAGEQFF. The DNA for the CDR3 is TGCGCCATTTCACGCTCTGGACTAGCTGGTGAGCAGTTCTTC.